This T cell receptor beta chain was sequenced for a study of blood T cells in healthy people across ages. In its sample, this clonotype was seen many times. With V trimmed by 2 bases and J by 2 bases, 3 bases remained unmatched. The germline V gene has CDR1 SNHLY and CDR2 FYNNEI. This CDR3 contains 14 residues. It was with a sample-barcoded 5' primer and a J-beta primer mix that a second PCR of about 6 to 12 cycles was run. MiXCR was run by TCRdb on the 5' RACE reads, yielding one entry per CDR3 protein. Of 700,000 to 850,000 distinct CDR3 sequences listed, approximately 35% are singletons. Sequenced input: blood. The clonotype originates from a man between 18 and 35 years old in good health. This chain uses TRBV2 with TRBJ2-7, with TRBD1 identical over 7 bases. CDR3: CASSELTGAYEQYF. The CDR3 DNA sequence: TGTGCCAGCAGTGAACTTACAGGGGCCTACGAGCAGTACTTC.